The 28 T cell receptor beta chains reported below all come from one sample, sequenced in a study of blood T cell repertoires in COVID-19. Sequencing was performed with immunoSEQ multiplex PCR; in TCRdb, only in-frame clones are kept and a portion is missing. This sample yields roughly 360,000 clones, of which about 80% are seen a single time; more than 0.95% belongs to the top ten. Sequencing used peripheral blood. The source is a human donor with acute or convalescent COVID-19. The donor label of this sample is uncertain.

V and J are TRBV7-2 and TRBJ2-3; tentative D call: TRBD2 (6 bases). The length of the CDR3 is 16 residues. Looked up from germline, CDR1 is SGHTA and CDR2 is FQGNSA. V lost 5 bases and J 0 bases, leaving 15 bases between the germline ends. The DNA of the CDR3 is TGTGCCAGCAGCGCGATCTATAGCGGAAGCACAGATACGCAGTATTTT. It encodes CASSAIYSGSTDTQYF.

The CDR3 coding sequence is TGTGCCAGCTCACAGGACAGATATAATTCACCCCTCCACTTT. Translation: CASSQDRYNSPLHF. The chain uses TRBV18 and TRBJ1-6, with D possibly TRBD1 on 6 matching bases. The V gene lost 4 bases and the J gene lost 4 bases, with 8 bases spanning the gap. This CDR3 has 14 residues. CDR1 is KGHSH and CDR2 is LQKENI in the germline V gene.

V usage is TRBV28 and J usage is TRBJ1-4, with D uncertain. Germline V lookup: CDR1 MDHEN, CDR2 SYDVKM. The CDR3 spans 15 residues. The ends were cut back, 2 bases at V and 5 bases at J, with 12 bases in the middle. The CDR3 region is CASSLGRISNEKLFF. The CDR3 DNA sequence: TGTGCCAGCAGTTTAGGGAGGATCTCGAATGAAAAACTGTTTTTT.

The chain recombines TRBV19 with TRBJ1-1, with TRBD1 identical over 8 bases. The CDR3 has 16 amino acids. Germline values: CDR1 LNHDA, CDR2 SQIVND (reference sequence). After removal of 6 bases from V and 2 bases from J, the junction contained 11 bases not matched to a gene. CDR3 coding DNA: TGTGCCAGTAGCCTGCGACAGGGGAGAAGCAACACTGAAGCTTTCTTT. Translated, it gives CASSLRQGRSNTEAFF.

This clone was counted a few times. This same CDR3 is encoded by further DNA sequences in the sample. The J gene is TRBJ2-7, the V gene TRBV18; D unclear. Germline V gene lookup returns CDR1 KGHSH and CDR2 LQKENI. The CDR3 sequence is 12 residues long. V dropped 4 bases and J dropped 2 bases, with 6 bases sitting between them. CDR3: CASSRQTYEQYF. The CDR3 nucleotides read TGTGCCAGCTCACGACAAACCTACGAGCAGTACTTC.

Comments on this clone: Other DNA sequences within the sample encode an identical CDR3. The J gene is TRBJ2-1, the V gene TRBV5-1, with D uncertain. Germline V gives CDR1 SGHRS, CDR2 YFSETQ. V lost 0 bases and J 5 bases, leaving 3 bases between the germline ends. This CDR3 contains 12 residues. The CDR3 protein is CASSLANNEQFF. DNA of the CDR3: TGCGCCAGCAGCTTGGCCAACAATGAGCAGTTCTTC.

This sequence joins TRBV25-1 and TRBJ2-5; no clear D gene. Germline V gene lookup returns CDR1 MGHDK and CDR2 SYGVNS. The CDR3 covers 14 residues. Trimming pared 5 bases from V and 7 bases from J, leaving 17 bases between. DNA for the CDR3: TGTGCCAGCAGTTCCCCTGTGGGCAAAGGGACCCAGTACTTC. Amino acids: CASSSPVGKGTQYF.

This sequence joins TRBV5-1 and TRBJ2-1; 10 bases map to TRBD2. With 0 bases clipped from V and 9 bases from J, the junction kept 9 bases outside the gene matches. Germline V lookup: CDR1 SGHRS, CDR2 YFSETQ. This CDR3 has 16 amino acids. CDR3 in DNA: TGCGCCAGCAGCTTGGGGCCTAGCGGGAGACGGGCTGAGCAGTTCTTC. This translates into CASSLGPSGRRAEQFF. Looking up the rest from reference TRBV5-1 and TRBJ2-1 gives the full variable domain: KAGVTQTPRYLIKTRGQQVTLSCSPISGHRSVSWYQQTPGQGLQFLFEYFSETQRNKGNFPGRFSGRQFSNSRSEMNVSTLELGDSALYLCASSLGPSGRRAEQFFGPGTRLTVL.

The gene calls are TRBV5-1 and TRBJ2-1; TRBD2 matches 7 bases. The CDR3 is 13 amino acids. Germline trimming cut 3 bases from V and 10 bases from J; bases unmatched to any gene: 7. Germline V gene data show CDR1 as SGHRS and CDR2 as YFSETQ. CDR3 DNA sequence: TGCGCCAGCAGCTACGTACTTAGCGGGGAGCAGTTCTTC. Residues: CASSYVLSGEQFF.

This clone has just one count. The chain is built from TRBV2 and TRBJ2-4; 7 nucleotides agree with TRBD2. This CDR3 comprises 15 residues. V was clipped by 10 bases and J by 0 bases; unmatched bases: 9. Germline V lookup: CDR1 SNHLY, CDR2 FYNNEI. DNA of the CDR3: TGTGCCACGACGGGGGGTCTACTAGCCAAAAACATTCAGTACTTC. This sequence encodes CATTGGLLAKNIQYF.

CDR3 amino acids: CASSDSNQPQHF. In DNA, the CDR3 is TGTGCCAGCAGTGACTCCAATCAGCCCCAGCATTTT. The chain recombines TRBV2 with TRBJ1-5, with no clear D. This CDR3 is built from 12 residues. V was pared by 3 bases and J by 3 bases, with 3 bases between. The germline gives CDR1 SNHLY, CDR2 FYNNEI.

This clone has just a few counts. This chain links TRBV14 with TRBJ1-1; TRBD1 is a possible D gene (6 bases). Trimming removed 4 bases from V and 8 bases from J, with 17 bases in between. The CDR3 runs to 14 residues. Looked up from germline, CDR1 is SGHDN and CDR2 is FVKESK. The CDR3 coding sequence is TGTGCCAGCAGCCGCTTTACCACCGGGACAGAAGCTTTCTTT. Translating gives CASSRFTTGTEAFF.

The CDR3 protein is CASSLTRDRGGEQYF. CDR3 in DNA: TGTGCCAGCAGCCTAACCCGGGACAGGGGAGGCGAGCAGTACTTC. The genes are TRBV7-2 and TRBJ2-7; TRBD1 agrees at 10 bases. The germline V gene encodes CDR1 SGHTA and CDR2 FQGNSA. The CDR3 sequence is 15 residues long. Germline trimming cut 5 bases from V and 6 bases from J; bases unmatched to any gene: 10.

This chain connects TRBV4-2 to TRBJ1-2; TRBD1 matches at 7 bases. The germline V gene has CDR1 LGHNA and CDR2 YNFKEQ. J lost 8 bases, V lost 6 bases, and 18 bases had no gene match. This CDR3 is built from 16 residues. Written as DNA, the CDR3 is TGTGCCAGCAGACCGCAACACGCCGGACAGGTCTACGGCTACACCTTC. Translated: CASRPQHAGQVYGYTF.

This rearrangement joins TRBV7-2 to TRBJ2-7; 13 bases fit TRBD2. From germline, CDR1 is SGHTA and CDR2 FQGNSA. The CDR3 sequence is 14 residues long. Trimming took 3 bases from V and 7 from J; bases not matched to a gene: 3. The CDR3 nucleotides read TGTGCCAGCAGCTTGGGACTAGCGGGACGTGAGCAGTACTTC. The encoded protein is CASSLGLAGREQYF.

Only one count was recorded for this clone. V and J are TRBV18 and TRBJ1-2; TRBD1 matches 8 bases. Per germline, CDR1 KGHSH and CDR2 LQKENI. The CDR3 has 15 residues. The V segment lost 3 bases and the J segment 6 bases; nucleotides outside the gene matches: 9. The CDR3 DNA sequence: TGTGCCAGCTCACCTCGGACAGGGTCAGGACATGGCTACACCTTC. Encoded protein: CASSPRTGSGHGYTF. The complete variable domain, with remaining parts taken from reference TRBV18 and TRBJ1-2, reads NAGVMQNPRHLVRRRGQEARLRCSPMKGHSHVYWYRQLPEEGLKFMVYLQKENIIDESGMPKERFSAEFPKEGPSILRIQQVVRGDSAAYFCASSPRTGSGHGYTFGSGTRLTVV.

The chain is built from TRBV7-6 and TRBJ1-1; D gene uncertain. Germline CDR1 and CDR2: SGHVS and FNYEAQ. This CDR3 spans 15 amino acids. Deletions cut 1 base from V and 0 bases from J, with 9 bases between. The CDR3: CASSLVTDVNTEAFF. The CDR3 coding sequence is TGTGCCAGCAGCTTAGTAACAGACGTGAACACTGAAGCTTTCTTT.

Many counts were recorded for this clone. The V call is TRBV2, the J call TRBJ2-7, with 9 nucleotides matching TRBD2. The trim removed 2 bases at V and 7 bases at J, leaving 12 bases unmatched. The CDR3 has 16 amino acids. CDR1 and CDR2 (germline): SNHLY, FYNNEI. CDR3 loop: CASSELSGGGAREQYF. CDR3 bases: TGTGCCAGCAGTGAACTCTCCGGCGGGGGGGCCAGGGAGCAGTACTTC.

J is TRBJ1-2 and V is TRBV6-5; no firm D call. The V end lost 5 bases, the J end lost 4 bases, and 17 bases lay between the germline ends. The CDR3 has 15 residues. CDR1 is MNHEY, CDR2 SVGAGI, per germline. In DNA form, the CDR3 reads TGTGCCAGCAGTCGCGGGAAGGCCGGCTCCTATGGCTACACCTTC. Amino acids: CASSRGKAGSYGYTF.

V usage is TRBV7-9 and J usage is TRBJ1-2; tentative D call: TRBD1 (6 bases). Germline V lookup: CDR1 SEHNR, CDR2 FQNEAQ (reference sequence). This CDR3 is 15 amino acids long. Trimming pared 5 bases from V and 1 base from J, leaving 14 bases between. The CDR3: CASSTRQAGNYGYTF. The CDR3 DNA is TGTGCCAGCAGCACCCGACAGGCGGGTAACTATGGCTACACCTTC.

This clone was seen many times. The chain carries TRBV19 and TRBJ2-3; D gene uncertain. CDR3 length: 16 amino acids. Trimming pared 1 base from V and 0 bases from J, leaving 11 bases between. Germline V lookup: CDR1 LNHDA, CDR2 SQIVND (reference sequence). CDR3 in amino acids: CASSIALGLSTDTQYF. CDR3 sequence (DNA): TGTGCCAGTAGTATAGCGCTAGGCCTCAGCACAGATACGCAGTATTTT.

V and J are TRBV7-9 and TRBJ2-2, with TRBD1 matching 7 bases. The V and J ends lost 2 bases and 4 bases, in that order; junction bases with no gene match: 7. From germline, CDR1 is SEHNR and CDR2 FQNEAQ (reference sequence). The CDR3 extends over 16 amino acids. This CDR3 reads CASSLTTGAVTGELFF. CDR3 sequence (DNA): TGTGCCAGCAGCTTAACCACAGGGGCAGTCACCGGGGAGCTGTTTTTT.

V usage is TRBV7-9 and J usage is TRBJ1-1; D is ambiguous. CDR3 length: 11 residues. Germline V gives CDR1 SEHNR, CDR2 FQNEAQ (reference sequence). Trimming stripped 9 bases from V and 6 bases from J, with 11 bases between. CDR3 in DNA: TGTGCCAGTGTCGCGGCAGCTGAAGCTTTCTTT. It specifies CASVAAAEAFF.

The CDR3 region is CASSATTGTGSVEQFF. CDR3 in DNA: TGTGCCAGCAGCGCAACTACCGGGACAGGGAGTGTTGAGCAGTTCTTC. The V and J genes are TRBV7-9 and TRBJ2-1, with 9 nucleotides matching TRBD1. CDR1 is SEHNR and CDR2 is FQNEAQ in the germline V gene (reference sequence). V was clipped by 5 bases and J by 9 bases; unmatched bases: 14. This CDR3 spans 16 amino acids.

The CDR3 DNA is TGTGCCAGCAGCCCCACCGGACTAGCGCACAATGAGCAGTTCTTC. It specifies CASSPTGLAHNEQFF. The rearrangement joins TRBV11-2 to TRBJ2-1, with TRBD2 identical over 9 bases. V lost 5 bases to trimming and J lost 5 bases; unmatched junction nucleotides: 7. Germline V gene data show CDR1 as SGHAT and CDR2 as FQNNGV. The CDR3 spans 15 residues.

The rearrangement uses TRBV7-8 and TRBJ1-4, with D possibly being TRBD1 (5 bases). This CDR3 has 13 residues. Germline CDR1 and CDR2: SGHVS and FQNEAQ. The ends were cut back, 4 bases at V and 4 bases at J, with 7 bases in the middle. The CDR3 sequence: CASSSTVNEKLFF. In DNA form, the CDR3 reads TGTGCCAGCAGCTCGACAGTTAATGAAAAACTGTTTTTT.

This clone occurred once. J is TRBJ2-7 and V is TRBV28; D possibly corresponds to TRBD2 (6 bases). This CDR3 spans 14 amino acids. In germline, CDR1 is MDHEN, CDR2 SYDVKM. Trimming stripped 0 bases from V and 0 bases from J, with 6 bases between. The CDR3 here is CASSLWEGSYEQYF. The DNA for the CDR3 is TGTGCCAGCAGTTTATGGGAGGGCTCCTACGAGCAGTACTTC.

The V and J genes are TRBV12-3 or TRBV12-4 and TRBJ1-2; D unresolved. The V and J ends lost 0 bases and 8 bases respectively, with 10 bases between them. This CDR3 is built from 13 residues. In DNA, the CDR3 is TGTGCCAGCAGTTTAGCGCGTAGTTCAGGCTACACCTTC. Its protein product is CASSLARSSGYTF.